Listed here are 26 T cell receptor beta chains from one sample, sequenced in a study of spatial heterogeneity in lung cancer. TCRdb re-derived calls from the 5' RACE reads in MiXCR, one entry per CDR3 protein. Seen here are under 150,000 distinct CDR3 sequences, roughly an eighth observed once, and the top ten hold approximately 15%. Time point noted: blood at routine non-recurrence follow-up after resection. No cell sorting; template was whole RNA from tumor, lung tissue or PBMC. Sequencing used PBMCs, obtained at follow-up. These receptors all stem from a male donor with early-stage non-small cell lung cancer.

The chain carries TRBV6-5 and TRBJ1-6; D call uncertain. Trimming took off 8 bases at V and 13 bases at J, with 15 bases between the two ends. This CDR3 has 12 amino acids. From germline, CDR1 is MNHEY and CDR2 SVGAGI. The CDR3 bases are TGTGCCAGCGCTCTCCTCAGTGGGCCCCTCCACTTT. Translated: CASALLSGPLHF.

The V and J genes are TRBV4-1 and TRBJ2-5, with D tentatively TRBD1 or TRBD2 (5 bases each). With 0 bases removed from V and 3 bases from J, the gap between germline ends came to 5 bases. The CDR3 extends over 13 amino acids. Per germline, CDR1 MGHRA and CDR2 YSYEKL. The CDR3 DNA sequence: TGCGCCAGCAGCCAAGAGGGGGAAGAGACCCAGTACTTC. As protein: CASSQEGEETQYF.

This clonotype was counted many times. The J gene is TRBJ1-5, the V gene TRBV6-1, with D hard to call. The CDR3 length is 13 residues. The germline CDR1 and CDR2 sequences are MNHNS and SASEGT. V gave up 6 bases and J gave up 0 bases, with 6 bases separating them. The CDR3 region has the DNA TGTGCCAGCAGCTTACGTAGCAATCAGCCCCAGCATTTT. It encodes CASSLRSNQPQHF.

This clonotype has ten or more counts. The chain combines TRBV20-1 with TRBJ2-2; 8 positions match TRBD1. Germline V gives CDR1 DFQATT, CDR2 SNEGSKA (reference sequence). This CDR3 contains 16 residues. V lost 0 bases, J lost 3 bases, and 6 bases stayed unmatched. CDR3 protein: CSARDPTGAYTGELFF. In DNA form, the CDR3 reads TGCAGTGCTAGAGATCCGACAGGGGCCTACACCGGGGAGCTGTTTTTT.

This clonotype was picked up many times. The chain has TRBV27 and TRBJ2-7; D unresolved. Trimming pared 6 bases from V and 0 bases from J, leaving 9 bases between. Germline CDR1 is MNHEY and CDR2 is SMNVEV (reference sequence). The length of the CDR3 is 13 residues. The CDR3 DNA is TGTGCCAGCAGGCCGGACGTCTCCTACGAGCAGTACTTC. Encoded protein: CASRPDVSYEQYF.

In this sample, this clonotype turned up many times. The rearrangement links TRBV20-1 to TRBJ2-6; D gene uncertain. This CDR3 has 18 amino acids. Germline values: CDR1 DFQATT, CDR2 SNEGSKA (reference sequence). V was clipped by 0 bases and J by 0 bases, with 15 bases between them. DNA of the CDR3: TGCAGTGCTAGAGATCAGTACAGCCCAGGCTCTGGGGCCAACGTCCTGACTTTC. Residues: CSARDQYSPGSGANVLTF.

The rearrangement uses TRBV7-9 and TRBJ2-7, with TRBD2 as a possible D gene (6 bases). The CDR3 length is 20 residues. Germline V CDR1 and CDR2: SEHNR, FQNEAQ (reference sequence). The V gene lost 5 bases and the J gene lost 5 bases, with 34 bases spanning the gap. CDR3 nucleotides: TGTGCCAGCAGCACCCACCGACCGGCCCAGTATAGCGGCGGGGTAGACGAGCAGTACTTC. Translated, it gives CASSTHRPAQYSGGVDEQYF.

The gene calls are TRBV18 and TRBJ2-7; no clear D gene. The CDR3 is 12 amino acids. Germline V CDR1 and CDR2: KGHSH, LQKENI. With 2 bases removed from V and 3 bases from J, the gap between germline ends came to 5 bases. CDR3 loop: CASSPENYEQYF. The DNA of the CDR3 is TGTGCCAGCTCACCAGAGAACTACGAGCAGTACTTC. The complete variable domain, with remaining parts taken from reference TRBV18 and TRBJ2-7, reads NAGVMQNPRHLVRRRGQEARLRCSPMKGHSHVYWYRQLPEEGLKFMVYLQKENIIDESGMPKERFSAEFPKEGPSILRIQQVVRGDSAAYFCASSPENYEQYFGPGTRLTVT.

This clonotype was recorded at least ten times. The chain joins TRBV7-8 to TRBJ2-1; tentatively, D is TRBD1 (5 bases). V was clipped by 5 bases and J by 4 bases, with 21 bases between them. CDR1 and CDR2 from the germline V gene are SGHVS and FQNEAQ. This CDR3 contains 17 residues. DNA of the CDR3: TGTGCCAGCAGCCCCCCACTCAGGACAAATCCTTACAATGAGCAGTTCTTC. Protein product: CASSPPLRTNPYNEQFF.

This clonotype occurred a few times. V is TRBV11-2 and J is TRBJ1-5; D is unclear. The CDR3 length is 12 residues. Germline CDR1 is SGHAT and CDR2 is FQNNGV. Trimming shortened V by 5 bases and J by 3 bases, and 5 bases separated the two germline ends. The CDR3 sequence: CASSPLNQPQHF. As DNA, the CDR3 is TGTGCCAGCAGCCCCCTCAATCAGCCCCAGCATTTT.

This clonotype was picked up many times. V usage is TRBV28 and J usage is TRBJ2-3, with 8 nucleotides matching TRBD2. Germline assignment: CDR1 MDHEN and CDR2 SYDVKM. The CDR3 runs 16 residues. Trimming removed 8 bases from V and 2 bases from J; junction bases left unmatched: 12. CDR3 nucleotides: TGTGCCAGCCCCCCCGGGGGGGGATGGGCCACAGATACGCAGTATTTT. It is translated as CASPPGGGWATDTQYF.

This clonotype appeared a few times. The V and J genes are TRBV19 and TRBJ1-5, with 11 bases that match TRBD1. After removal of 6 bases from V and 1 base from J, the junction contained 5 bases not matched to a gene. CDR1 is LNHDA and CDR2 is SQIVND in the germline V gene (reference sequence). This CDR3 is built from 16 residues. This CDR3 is CASRLGQGASNQPQHF. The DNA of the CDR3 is TGTGCCAGTAGACTAGGACAGGGGGCCAGCAATCAGCCCCAGCATTTT. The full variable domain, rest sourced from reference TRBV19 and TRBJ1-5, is DGGITQSPKYLFRKEGQNVTLSCEQNLNHDAMYWYRQDPGQGLRLIYYSQIVNDFQKGDIAEGYSVSREKKESFPLTVTSAQKNPTAFYLCASRLGQGASNQPQHFGDGTRLSIL.

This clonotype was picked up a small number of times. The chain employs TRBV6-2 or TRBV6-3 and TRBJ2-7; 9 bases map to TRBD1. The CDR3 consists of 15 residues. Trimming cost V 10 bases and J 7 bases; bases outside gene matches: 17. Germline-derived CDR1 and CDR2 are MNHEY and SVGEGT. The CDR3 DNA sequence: TGTGCCACCCTCGGGACAGGGAAGGCCCGAGGGGAGCAGTACTTC. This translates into CATLGTGKARGEQYF.

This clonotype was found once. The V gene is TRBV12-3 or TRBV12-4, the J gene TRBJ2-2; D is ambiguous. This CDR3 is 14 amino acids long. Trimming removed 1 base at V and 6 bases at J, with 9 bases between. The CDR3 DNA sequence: TGTGCCAGCAGTTTAGAGTCCGCCTCCGGGGAGCTGTTTTTT. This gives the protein CASSLESASGELFF.

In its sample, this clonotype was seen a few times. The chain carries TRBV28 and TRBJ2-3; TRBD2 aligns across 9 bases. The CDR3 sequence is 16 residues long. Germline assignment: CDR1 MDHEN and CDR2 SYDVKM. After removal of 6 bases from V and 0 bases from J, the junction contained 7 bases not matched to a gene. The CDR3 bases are TGTGCCAGCAGCTCACCGAGCGGGGGGAGCACAGATACGCAGTATTTT. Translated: CASSSPSGGSTDTQYF.

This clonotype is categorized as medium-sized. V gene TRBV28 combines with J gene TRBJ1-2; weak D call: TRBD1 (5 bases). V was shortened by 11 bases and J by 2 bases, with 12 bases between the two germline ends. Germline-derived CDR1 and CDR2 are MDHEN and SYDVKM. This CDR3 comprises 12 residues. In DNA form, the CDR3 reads TGTGCCTGTGGGGCGGTAAACTATGGCTACACCTTC. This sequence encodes CACGAVNYGYTF.

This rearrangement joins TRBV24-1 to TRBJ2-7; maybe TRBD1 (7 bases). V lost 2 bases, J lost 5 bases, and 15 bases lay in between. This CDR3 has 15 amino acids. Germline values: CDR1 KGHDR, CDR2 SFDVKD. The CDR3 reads CATSDSRQGGNEQYF. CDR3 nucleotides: TGTGCCACCAGTGATTCGAGACAGGGAGGAAACGAGCAGTACTTC.

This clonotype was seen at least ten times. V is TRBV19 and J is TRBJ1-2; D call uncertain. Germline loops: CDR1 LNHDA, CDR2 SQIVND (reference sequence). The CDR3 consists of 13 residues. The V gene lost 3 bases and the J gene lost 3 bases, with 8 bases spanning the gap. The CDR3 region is CASSMIGDYGYTF. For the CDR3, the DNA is TGTGCCAGTAGTATGATCGGAGACTATGGCTACACCTTC.

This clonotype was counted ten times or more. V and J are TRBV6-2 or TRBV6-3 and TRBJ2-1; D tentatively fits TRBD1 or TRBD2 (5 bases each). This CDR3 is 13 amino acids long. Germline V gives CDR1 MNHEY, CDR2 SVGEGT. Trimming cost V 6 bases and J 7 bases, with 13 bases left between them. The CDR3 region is CASSNIGANEQFF. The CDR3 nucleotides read TGTGCCAGCAGCAATATCGGGGCAAATGAGCAGTTCTTC.

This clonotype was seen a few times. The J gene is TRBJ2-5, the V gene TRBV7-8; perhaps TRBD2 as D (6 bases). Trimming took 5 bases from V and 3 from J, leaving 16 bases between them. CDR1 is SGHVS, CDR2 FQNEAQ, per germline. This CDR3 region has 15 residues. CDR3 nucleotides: TGTGCCAGCAGCCCTGCGGGGAGGCTTAAAGAGACCCAGTACTTC. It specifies CASSPAGRLKETQYF. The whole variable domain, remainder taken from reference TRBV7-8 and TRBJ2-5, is GAGVSQSPRYKVAKRGQDVALRCDPISGHVSLFWYQQALGQGPEFLTYFQNEAQLDKSGLPSDRFFAERPEGSVSTLKIQRTQQEDSAVYLCASSPAGRLKETQYFGPGTRLLVL.

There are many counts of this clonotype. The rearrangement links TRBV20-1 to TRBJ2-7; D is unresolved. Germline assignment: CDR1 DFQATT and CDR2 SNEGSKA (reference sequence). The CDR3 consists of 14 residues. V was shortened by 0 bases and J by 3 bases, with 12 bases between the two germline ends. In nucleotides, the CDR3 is TGCAGTGCTAGAGATCCGGGCCGGTTCTACGAGCAGTACTTC. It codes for CSARDPGRFYEQYF.

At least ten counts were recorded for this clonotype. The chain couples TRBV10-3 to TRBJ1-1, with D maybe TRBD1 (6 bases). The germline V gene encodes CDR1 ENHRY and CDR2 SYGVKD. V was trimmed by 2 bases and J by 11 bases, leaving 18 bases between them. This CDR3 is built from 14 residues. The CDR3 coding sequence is TGTGCCATCAGTGAGAGTCAGGCCAGGGGTAACGCTTTCTTT. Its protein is CAISESQARGNAFF.

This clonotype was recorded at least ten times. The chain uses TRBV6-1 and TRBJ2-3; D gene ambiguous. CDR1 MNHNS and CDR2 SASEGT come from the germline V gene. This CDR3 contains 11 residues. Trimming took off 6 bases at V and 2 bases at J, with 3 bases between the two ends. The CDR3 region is CASSLTDTQYF. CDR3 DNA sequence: TGTGCCAGCAGCCTCACAGATACGCAGTATTTT.

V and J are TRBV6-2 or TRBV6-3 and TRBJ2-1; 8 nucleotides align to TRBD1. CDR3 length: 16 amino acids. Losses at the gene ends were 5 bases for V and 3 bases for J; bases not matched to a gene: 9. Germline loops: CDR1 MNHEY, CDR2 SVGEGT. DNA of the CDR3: TGTGCCAGCAGTGGGGACAGGCTACGCGTCTACAATGAGCAGTTCTTC. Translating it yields CASSGDRLRVYNEQFF.

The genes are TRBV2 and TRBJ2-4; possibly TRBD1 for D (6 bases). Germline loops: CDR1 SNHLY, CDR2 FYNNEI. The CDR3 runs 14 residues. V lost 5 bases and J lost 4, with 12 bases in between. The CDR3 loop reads CASSKGQSKNIQYF. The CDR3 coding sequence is TGTGCCAGCAGTAAGGGACAATCTAAAAACATTCAGTACTTC.

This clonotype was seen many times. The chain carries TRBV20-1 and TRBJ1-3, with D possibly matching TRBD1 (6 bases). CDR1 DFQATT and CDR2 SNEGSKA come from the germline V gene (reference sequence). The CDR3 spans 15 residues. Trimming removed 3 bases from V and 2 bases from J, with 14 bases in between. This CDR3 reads CSASGSGGTGNTIYF. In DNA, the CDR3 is TGCAGTGCTAGTGGATCTGGGGGCACTGGAAACACCATATATTTT.